This entry lists 10 T cell receptor beta chains sequenced from one sample in a study of cytomegalovirus exposure and HLA in healthy donors. 13 Jbeta primers and 60 Vbeta primers were used for the PCR. Repertoires were generated with immunoSEQ multiplex PCR, while TCRdb's copy carries only in-frame clones and drops some. The specimen's table records 90,000 to 130,000 clones. The source material was PBMCs. Receptor source: a man in his thirties or forties in good health and CMV-seronegative.

Worth noting for this clone: Sequence at one end of the junction differs from germline and may be a read error. J is TRBJ1-6 and V is TRBV13; D is perhaps TRBD1 (5 bases). The CDR3 has 15 amino acids. The V gene's germline CDR1 is PRHDT and CDR2 FYEKMQ (reference sequence). The CDR3, as DNA: TGTGCCAGCAGCCCCGGGGGACGGGGATATTCGCCCCTCCACTTT. It encodes CASSPGGRGYSPLHF.

V gene TRBV28 combines with J gene TRBJ2-3; 7 bases match TRBD1. The CDR3 has 13 amino acids. With V trimmed by 7 bases and J by 3 bases, 4 bases remained unmatched. CDR1 and CDR2 from the germline V gene are MDHEN and SYDVKM. The CDR3 sequence is CASIATGTDTQYF. In DNA, the CDR3 is TGTGCCAGCATCGCGACAGGGACAGATACGCAGTATTTT.

The genes are TRBV7-3 and TRBJ1-2; 7 bases fit TRBD1. Losses at the gene ends were 5 bases for V and 4 bases for J; bases not matched to a gene: 4. Germline CDR1 and CDR2: SGHTA and FQGTGA. The CDR3 consists of 13 residues. CDR3 nucleotide sequence: TGTGCCAGCAGCCCAGGGACAGCCTATGGCTACACCTTC. Translation gives CASSPGTAYGYTF.

The V call is TRBV11-2, the J call TRBJ1-1; 10 nucleotides align to TRBD1. CDR1 is SGHAT, CDR2 FQNNGV, per germline. The V segment lost 1 base and the J segment 6 bases; nucleotides outside the gene matches: 2. This CDR3 spans 14 amino acids. CDR3 loop: CASSLAGQGSEAFF. The CDR3 coding sequence is TGTGCCAGCAGCTTAGCGGGACAGGGGTCTGAAGCTTTCTTT.

The J gene is TRBJ2-7, the V gene TRBV7-8, with a possible D match to TRBD2 (5 bases). Germline assignment: CDR1 SGHVS and CDR2 FQNEAQ. The ends were cut back, 1 base at V and 0 bases at J, with 10 bases in the middle. The CDR3 sequence is 15 residues long. The CDR3, as DNA: TGTGCCAGCAGCTTAGGAGGGTTGGGCTCCTACGAGCAGTACTTC. This translates into CASSLGGLGSYEQYF.

The chain has TRBV5-1 and TRBJ1-1, with 9 bases aligning to TRBD1. This CDR3 contains 15 residues. From germline, CDR1 is SGHRS and CDR2 YFSETQ. The trim removed 3 bases at V and 1 base at J, leaving 4 bases unmatched. CDR3 nucleotide sequence: TGCGCCAGCAGCTCCTGGACAGGGGCGAACACTGAAGCTTTCTTT. Residues: CASSSWTGANTEAFF. Drawing the rest from reference TRBV5-1 and TRBJ1-1, the complete variable domain is KAGVTQTPRYLIKTRGQQVTLSCSPISGHRSVSWYQQTPGQGLQFLFEYFSETQRNKGNFPGRFSGRQFSNSRSEMNVSTLELGDSALYLCASSSWTGANTEAFFGQGTRLTVV.

The J gene is TRBJ2-7, the V gene TRBV5-1, with 9 nucleotides matching TRBD1. The V gene's germline CDR1 is SGHRS and CDR2 YFSETQ. The ends lost 0 bases at V and 4 bases at J; junction bases unmatched: 8. There are 16 residues in the CDR3. CDR3: CASSLAPGTGQYEQYF. In DNA, the CDR3 is TGCGCCAGCAGCTTGGCCCCCGGGACAGGGCAATACGAGCAGTACTTC.

The chain is built from TRBV11-2 and TRBJ1-4; 10 positions match TRBD1. CDR1 SGHAT and CDR2 FQNNGV come from the germline V gene. The V gene end was trimmed by 3 bases and the J gene end by 7 bases; junction bases not matched to a gene: 5. The CDR3 has 15 residues. The CDR3 DNA reads as TGTGCCAGCAGCTTTGGGGACAGGGGAGGTGAAAAACTGTTTTTT. It yields the protein CASSFGDRGGEKLFF.

The J gene is TRBJ2-4, the V gene TRBV10-3; D perhaps matches TRBD1 (6 bases). The V end lost 4 bases, the J end lost 1 base, and 11 bases lay between the germline ends. The CDR3 is 15 residues long. The germline gives CDR1 ENHRY, CDR2 SYGVKD. CDR3 residues: CAISVTQGAKNIQYF. CDR3 sequence (DNA): TGTGCCATCAGTGTTACACAGGGCGCCAAAAACATTCAGTACTTC.

The V and J genes are TRBV5-1 and TRBJ1-5; D perhaps matches TRBD1 (5 bases). This CDR3 has 13 residues. Deletions cut 0 bases from V and 4 bases from J, with 5 bases between. Germline V lookup: CDR1 SGHRS, CDR2 YFSETQ. The CDR3 DNA reads as TGCGCCAGCAGCTTGGGACAGAATCAGCCCCAGCATTTT. Translation gives CASSLGQNQPQHF.